Listed below are T cell receptor beta chains from one sample, sequenced in a study of shared clonotypes between healthy human individuals. Assay: immunoSEQ multiplex PCR; the TCRdb copy retains only in-frame clones and omits some. The data show about 690,000 clones, with 90% seen just once and 30% to 40% held by the top ten. Sequencing was done on a sample of memory CD8+ T cells from PBMCs. The receptors come from a man between 18 and 29 years old in good health. Some clones in this sample may be carry-over from other donors' samples. CDR3s leave out the opening cysteine and the closing phenylalanine or tryptophan.

ASSRGGQPQH,TRBV16
ASSLAVRGGETQY,TRBV7-6
AFRAEYLQRGGNTIY,TRBV7-9
ASSEGTMSTDTQY,TRBV2
ASSTYLHVRLEKLF,TRBV19
SVYLTDTQY,TRBV29-1
ASSTLLGRRDYT,TRBV19
ASSRTVRSTNYGYT,TRBV7-8
ATSRDRRQVGTEAF,TRBV15
AWRLGPPGEQY,TRBV30
ASSLAGLAARGELF,TRBV5-1
ASLGGTEAF,TRBV27
ASSPGGGGLHQPQH,TRBV9
ASSKGGTSGYEQY,TRBV19
ASSPGVNYGYT,TRBV19
ASSSRGRSPRRNYGYT,TRBV21-1
SAVDRERTYGYT,TRBV29-1
ASIPELAEPWNTGELF,TRBV19
ASSSRTENTEAF,TRBV7-8
ASSLVARETDTQY,TRBV11-2
ASSLFDGGLGGYT,TRBV5-1
ASSLETSSYEQY,TRBV11-2
ASSQDPGGPETQY,TRBV4-1
ASSFTGGGEKLF,TRBV27
ASSARGFLSGGPSLDNTGELF,TRBV5-1
ASSLFRRETSTDTQY,TRBV7-2
ASSPRQGDSYEQY,TRBV18
ASSPGLYTGELF,TRBV7-2
ASSFIRGEQF,TRBV5-6
AILSPLGTDISGNTIY,TRBV10-3
SVEAGNTGELF,TRBV29-1
ASSKMVAQGAERISYEQY,TRBV27
ASSSPDRPQGDAGYEQY,TRBV7-9
ASTRLAGGHKSYTGELF,TRBV19
ASSSDIQSMWEQY,TRBV7-9
ASSLGQAKYEQY,TRBV27
ASSPVGPYEQY,TRBV4-1
ASFEPSGWNTEAF,TRBV5-1
ASSVTGSNQPQH,TRBV9
ASSEWGQGAIDEQY,TRBV6-1
ASSPGATEAF,TRBV6-6
ASNRGGDGYT,TRBV14
ASSLMGGYNEQF,TRBV27
AAGTGPYEQY,TRBV6-6
AISESAGYSNQPQH,TRBV10-3